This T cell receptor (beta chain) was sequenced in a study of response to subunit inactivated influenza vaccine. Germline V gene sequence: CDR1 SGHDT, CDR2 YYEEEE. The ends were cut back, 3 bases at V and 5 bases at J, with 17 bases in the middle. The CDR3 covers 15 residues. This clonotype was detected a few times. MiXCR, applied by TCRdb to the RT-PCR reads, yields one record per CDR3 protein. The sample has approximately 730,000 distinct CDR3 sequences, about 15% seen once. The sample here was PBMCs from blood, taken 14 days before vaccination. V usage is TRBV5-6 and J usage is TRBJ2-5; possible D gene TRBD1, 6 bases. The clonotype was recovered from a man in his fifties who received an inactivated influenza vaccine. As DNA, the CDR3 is TGTGCCAGCAGCTCCCAGACAGGCCGTGGGGAGACCCAGTACTTC. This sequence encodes CASSSQTGRGETQYF.